Listed below are T cell receptor beta chains from one sample, sequenced in a study of identifying expanded T cells in peripheral blood. Clones were read by immunoSEQ multiplex PCR, and TCRdb kept only the in-frame ones, dropping some. This sample has approximately 120,000 clones, with 75% to 90% found just once. The specimen was blood. The receptor set was obtained from a person aged 18 to 70 in good health. Each CDR3 is given with its conserved first and last residue. The D gene is left open where the match is weak. The size of a clone is reported for some rows only, either as once, few or many, or as a class for expanded clones.

clone_size: once
v_call: TRBV2
d_call: -
j_call: TRBJ2-1
cdr3_length: 15
cdr3_nt: TGTGCCAGCAGTGATCCGGAGAGCTCCTACAATGAGCAGTTCTTC
cdr3_aa: CASSDPESSYNEQFF

clone_size: -
v_call: TRBV30
d_call: -
j_call: TRBJ1-1
cdr3_length: 14
cdr3_nt: TGTGCCTGGAGTGCCCCTCCCAGGAACACTGAAGCTTTCTTT
cdr3_aa: CAWSAPPRNTEAFF

clone_size: -
v_call: TRBV16
d_call: TRBD1
j_call: TRBJ1-2
cdr3_length: 14
cdr3_nt: TGTGCCAGCAGCCAATCGACAGGGAACTATGGCTACACCTTC
cdr3_aa: CASSQSTGNYGYTF

clone_size: -
v_call: TRBV10-1
d_call: -
j_call: TRBJ1-2
cdr3_length: 18
cdr3_nt: TGCGCCAGCAGTGAGCGGTCGGACAGACAACCTCTCATTTATGGCTACACCTTC
cdr3_aa: CASSERSDRQPLIYGYTF

clone_size: -
v_call: TRBV6-5
d_call: -
j_call: TRBJ1-6
cdr3_length: 16
cdr3_nt: TGTGCCAGCAGTTACTCGTCGTTTGGGGCTTCGGTACCCCTCCACTTT
cdr3_aa: CASSYSSFGASVPLHF

clone_size: -
v_call: TRBV7-2
d_call: TRBD1
j_call: TRBJ2-1
cdr3_length: 15
cdr3_nt: TGTGCCAGCAGCGTGACAGGGAGCTCCTACAATGAGCAGTTCTTC
cdr3_aa: CASSVTGSSYNEQFF

clone_size: -
v_call: TRBV7-2
d_call: TRBD1
j_call: TRBJ1-1
cdr3_length: 16
cdr3_nt: TGTGCCAGCAGCTTCCGGACAGGTCGCATGAACACTGAAGCTTTCTTT
cdr3_aa: CASSFRTGRMNTEAFF

clone_size: -
v_call: TRBV7-7
d_call: -
j_call: TRBJ1-1
cdr3_length: 15
cdr3_nt: TGTGCCAGCAGACCCTCCCCCGGGGACGGCACTGAAGCTTTCTTT
cdr3_aa: CASRPSPGDGTEAFF

clone_size: -
v_call: TRBV7-9
d_call: TRBD1
j_call: TRBJ1-2
cdr3_length: 17
cdr3_nt: TGTGCCAGCAGCTTAGGGGGGACAGGGCTTCTACGGTATGGCTACACCTTC
cdr3_aa: CASSLGGTGLLRYGYTF

clone_size: -
v_call: TRBV9
d_call: TRBD1
j_call: TRBJ1-1
cdr3_length: 14
cdr3_nt: TGTGCCAGCAGCCAAGCGGCAGGGGGCACTGAAGCTTTCTTT
cdr3_aa: CASSQAAGGTEAFF

clone_size: -
v_call: TRBV7-9
d_call: -
j_call: TRBJ2-1
cdr3_length: 12
cdr3_nt: TGTGCCAGCAGCTTAGAAGGCCGGAGGCAGTTCTTC
cdr3_aa: CASSLEGRRQFF

clone_size: -
v_call: TRBV10-1
d_call: -
j_call: TRBJ2-6
cdr3_length: 13
cdr3_nt: TGCGCCAGCAGCGTGGAAGGGGCCAACGTCCTGACTTTC
cdr3_aa: CASSVEGANVLTF

clone_size: -
v_call: TRBV7-3
d_call: -
j_call: TRBJ2-3
cdr3_length: 14
cdr3_nt: TGTGCCAGCAGCTTAAAGGGACGGTTGGATACGCAGTATTTT
cdr3_aa: CASSLKGRLDTQYF

clone_size: -
v_call: TRBV14
d_call: TRBD1
j_call: TRBJ1-3
cdr3_length: 15
cdr3_nt: TGTGCCAGCAGCCGAACAGGGGCAGGTGGAAACACCATATATTTT
cdr3_aa: CASSRTGAGGNTIYF

clone_size: few
v_call: TRBV2
d_call: TRBD1
j_call: TRBJ1-2
cdr3_length: 14
cdr3_nt: TGTGCCAGCAGTGGTACCGGGACAGGGGATTACTACACCTTC
cdr3_aa: CASSGTGTGDYYTF

clone_size: -
v_call: TRBV11-1
d_call: -
j_call: TRBJ1-1
cdr3_length: 12
cdr3_nt: TGTGCCAGCAGCTTTAAAGGAACGGAAGCTTTCTTT
cdr3_aa: CASSFKGTEAFF

clone_size: -
v_call: TRBV6-1
d_call: -
j_call: TRBJ1-2
cdr3_length: 14
cdr3_nt: TGTGCCAGCAGTGAAGTGCCGGGGGAGGGTGGCTACACCTTC
cdr3_aa: CASSEVPGEGGYTF

clone_size: -
v_call: TRBV7-2
d_call: -
j_call: TRBJ2-3
cdr3_length: 13
cdr3_nt: TGTGCCAGCAGCGCCTCAATCACAGATACGCAGTATTTT
cdr3_aa: CASSASITDTQYF

clone_size: -
v_call: TRBV13
d_call: -
j_call: TRBJ2-1
cdr3_length: 12
cdr3_nt: TGTGCCAGCAGCTCCGGATACAATGAGCAGTTCTTC
cdr3_aa: CASSSGYNEQFF

clone_size: once
v_call: TRBV7-9
d_call: -
j_call: TRBJ1-1
cdr3_length: 15
cdr3_nt: TGTGCCAGCAGCTTAGAATTGGGGGTGAACACTGAAGCTTTCTTT
cdr3_aa: CASSLELGVNTEAFF

clone_size: -
v_call: TRBV19
d_call: TRBD1
j_call: TRBJ2-7
cdr3_length: 15
cdr3_nt: TGTGCCAGTAGTGTCCCGGGACAGGGGCCCTACGAGCAGTACTTC
cdr3_aa: CASSVPGQGPYEQYF

clone_size: -
v_call: TRBV27
d_call: -
j_call: TRBJ2-7
cdr3_length: 16
cdr3_nt: TGTGCCAGCAGTTTTCGGGCCCGGGGGACAGCCTACGAGCAGTACTTC
cdr3_aa: CASSFRARGTAYEQYF

clone_size: -
v_call: TRBV11-2
d_call: TRBD1
j_call: TRBJ1-5
cdr3_length: 14
cdr3_nt: TGTGCCAGCAGCCGGACAGGGGGCACTCAGCCCCAGCATTTT
cdr3_aa: CASSRTGGTQPQHF

clone_size: -
v_call: TRBV29-1
d_call: TRBD2
j_call: TRBJ2-3
cdr3_length: 13
cdr3_nt: TGCAGCCTCCGGGGAGGGGCCACAGATACGCAGTATTTT
cdr3_aa: CSLRGGATDTQYF

clone_size: few
v_call: TRBV10-1
d_call: -
j_call: TRBJ1-2
cdr3_length: 11
cdr3_nt: TGCGCCACCGGAGGGGAGGATGGCTACACCTTC
cdr3_aa: CATGGEDGYTF

clone_size: -
v_call: TRBV9
d_call: TRBD1
j_call: TRBJ1-2
cdr3_length: 14
cdr3_nt: TGTGCCAGCACTGGGGACAGGGGAGGGTATGGCTACACCTTC
cdr3_aa: CASTGDRGGYGYTF

clone_size: -
v_call: TRBV7-9
d_call: -
j_call: TRBJ1-1
cdr3_length: 13
cdr3_nt: TGTGCCAGCAGCACCCACGAGGGCACTGAAGCTTTCTTT
cdr3_aa: CASSTHEGTEAFF

clone_size: -
v_call: TRBV27
d_call: -
j_call: TRBJ2-1
cdr3_length: 14
cdr3_nt: TGTGCCAGCCGAGATGTGAGCTCCTACAATGAGCAGTTCTTC
cdr3_aa: CASRDVSSYNEQFF

clone_size: -
v_call: TRBV9
d_call: -
j_call: TRBJ2-2
cdr3_length: 15
cdr3_nt: TGTGCCAGCAGCGTAGGGACAAGAGCCACCGGGGAGCTGTTTTTT
cdr3_aa: CASSVGTRATGELFF

clone_size: -
v_call: TRBV7-6
d_call: -
j_call: TRBJ1-2
cdr3_length: 15
cdr3_nt: TGTGCCAGCAGCCTACAGGCTGGGGCTAACTATGGCTACACCTTC
cdr3_aa: CASSLQAGANYGYTF

clone_size: -
v_call: TRBV6-6
d_call: -
j_call: TRBJ1-4
cdr3_length: 14
cdr3_nt: TGTGCCAGCTACAGAGAGGGGACTAATGAAAAACTGTTTTTT
cdr3_aa: CASYREGTNEKLFF

clone_size: -
v_call: TRBV14
d_call: -
j_call: TRBJ2-3
cdr3_length: 15
cdr3_nt: TGTGCCAGCAGCCGAGAGGGGGTGGGCACAGATACGCAGTATTTT
cdr3_aa: CASSREGVGTDTQYF

clone_size: -
v_call: TRBV9
d_call: TRBD2
j_call: TRBJ2-7
cdr3_length: 15
cdr3_nt: TGTGCCAGCAGCCCCTCGGGGGGGGGCATATACGAGCAGTACTTC
cdr3_aa: CASSPSGGGIYEQYF

clone_size: -
v_call: TRBV6-6
d_call: -
j_call: TRBJ1-1
cdr3_length: 14
cdr3_nt: TGTGCCGGACGGTTGACAGGTATGAACACTGAAGCTTTCTTT
cdr3_aa: CAGRLTGMNTEAFF

clone_size: -
v_call: TRBV7-8
d_call: -
j_call: TRBJ2-7
cdr3_length: 14
cdr3_nt: TGTGCCAGCAGCTCAAGTATAGGATCCTACGAGCAGTACTTC
cdr3_aa: CASSSSIGSYEQYF

clone_size: once
v_call: TRBV5-1
d_call: TRBD1
j_call: TRBJ2-7
cdr3_length: 16
cdr3_nt: TGCGCCAGCAGCCCCCGGGGACAGGCAAACTCCTACGAGCAGTACTTC
cdr3_aa: CASSPRGQANSYEQYF

clone_size: -
v_call: TRBV25-1
d_call: -
j_call: TRBJ2-7
cdr3_length: 12
cdr3_nt: TGTGCCAGCAGTAAGGGGACCTACGAGCAGTACTTC
cdr3_aa: CASSKGTYEQYF

clone_size: -
v_call: TRBV7-2
d_call: -
j_call: TRBJ1-1
cdr3_length: 14
cdr3_nt: TGTGCCAGCAGCTTAGTAGGGAATGGCGCTGAAGCTTTCTTT
cdr3_aa: CASSLVGNGAEAFF

clone_size: -
v_call: TRBV27
d_call: -
j_call: TRBJ2-2
cdr3_length: 17
cdr3_nt: TGTGCCAGCAGTCCTTGGTCTTGGGGCGCGAACACCGGGGAGCTGTTTTTT
cdr3_aa: CASSPWSWGANTGELFF

clone_size: -
v_call: TRBV18
d_call: -
j_call: TRBJ2-7
cdr3_length: 12
cdr3_nt: TGTGCCAGCTCACCCTCAACCTACGAGCAGTACTTC
cdr3_aa: CASSPSTYEQYF

clone_size: -
v_call: TRBV14
d_call: TRBD1
j_call: TRBJ2-7
cdr3_length: 14
cdr3_nt: TGTGCCAGCAGAGGGACAGACTATTCCTACGAGCAGTACTTC
cdr3_aa: CASRGTDYSYEQYF